The present T cell receptor beta chain was sequenced within a study of vaccination and CD4 T cells after COVID-19. Turning to the study itself: From HCoV-229E, HCoV-OC43, HCoV-NL63 and SARS-CoV-2, overlapping spike peptides were used to stimulate the cells. Study results and limitations: Convalescent patients displayed a median around 86% of reactive clones emerging only post-vaccination.

Trimming left V 9 bases short and J 2 bases short, with 16 bases between. Germline lookup yields CDR1 LGHNT and CDR2 FRNRAP. The length of the CDR3 is 14 residues. With the Oncomine TCR Beta short-read assay, DNA from cultured CD4+ T cells was sequenced. TCRdb reprocessed the PCR reads via MiXCR and lists one record per CDR3 protein. The sample carries 18,000 or so distinct CDR3 sequences, around 50% recorded once. Described time point: late sampling 161 to 241 days after vaccination in a few convalescent patients. Specified treatment: approximately nine-day PBMC culture with coronavirus spike peptide pools or control peptides (ViraFEST assay). By negative selection, CD4+ T cells were isolated once culture had run for about 10 days. This clonotype is medium-sized. Its antigen remains unidentified.

The receptor was derived from a human donor who had recovered from COVID-19. The sample was CD4+ T cells from blood, cultured in vitro, taken about 7 months after SARS-CoV-2 vaccination. This chain uses TRBV12-5 with TRBJ2-5, with TRBD1 as a possible D gene (6 bases). The chain's CDR3 is CASRLGQTQETQYF. CDR3 in DNA: TGTGCTAGCCGGTTAGGACAGACACAAGAGACCCAGTACTTC. The whole variable domain, remainder taken from reference TRBV12-5 and TRBJ2-5, is DARVTQTPRHKVTEMGQEVTMRCQPILGHNTVFWYRQTMMQGLELLAYFRNRAPLDDSGMPKDRFSAEMPDATLATLKIQPSEPRDSAVYFCASRLGQTQETQYFGPGTRLLVL.